This T cell receptor beta chain stems from a study of cytomegalovirus exposure and HLA in healthy donors. Background on the study: Samples from HLA-typed donors yielded approximately 80 million unique TCRs in an early data release.

The study, taken as a whole, reports: Common viral pathogens were later found to be apparently linked to several of the most significant clusters. Reports showed the classifier diagnosing cytomegalovirus status with high specificity and sensitivity. There were reportedly fewer N-insertions in an Asian-associated ancestry cluster than the approximately 600-donor mean, in a later analysis.

In its sample, this clone was seen a few times. As yet, its antigen is unknown. Primers: 60 Vbeta forward and 13 Jbeta reverse. Using immunoSEQ multiplex PCR, the repertoire was profiled, and TCRdb retains in-frame clones only, with some absent. Of about 100,000 clones listed, roughly 75% are singletons. The CDR3 runs to 13 residues. The germline V gene has CDR1 SQVTM and CDR2 ANQGSEA. J lost 5 bases, V lost 6 bases, and 6 bases had no gene match. This chain uses TRBV29-1 with TRBJ2-3; 9 nucleotides match TRBD2. Material for sequencing was PBMCs. The receptor was isolated from a woman aged 55-70 years in good health and CMV-seronegative. CDR3 bases: TGCAGCGTCCTAGCGGGACAAAAAGATACGCAGTATTTT. This encodes CSVLAGQKDTQYF.